What follows describes a single T cell receptor beta chain. Its antigen is still unknown. No much larger clone is present one base from it, and per-base qualities are unavailable. RNA was extracted with the RNeasy kit and 0.5 to 1 ug was reverse transcribed using random hexamers. TCR beta CDR3 regions were amplified with the immunoSEQ multiplex PCR assay covering 54 Vbeta and 13 Jbeta segments. To correct PCR amplification bias, a synthetic template baseline was used for both primer optimization and computational correction. The paper's processing steps were these. Reads were assigned to V, D and J genes according to IMGT and analyzed in immunoSEQ Analyzer, with only productive sequences retained. Clonality was computed as one minus Shannon entropy normalized by log2 of the number of productive unique sequences. Public and private clones were assessed among the 100 most prevalent clones of each patient and control. Clones were defined as Susac-specific when absent from the healthy and MS cohorts, from approximately 970 published viral clones and from other ImmuneACCESS disease sequences. The public reads were run again by TCRdb, first through fastp at Q25 and then through MiXCR, and only productive beta chains were kept. Here each entry gathers all rows of one CDR3 protein and keeps the most common genes and DNA. What appears here as the V and J calls and clone size reflects TCRdb's work, not the paper's. The sample table shows roughly 160,000 distinct CDR3 sequences, and about 95% are seen once. The ten largest clonotypes hold roughly 0.15% of the sample.

Peripheral blood CD8+ and CD4+ T cells from healthy donors, Susac syndrome patients and multiple sclerosis patients were profiled using high-throughput TCR beta sequencing. Healthy donors were included as age- and sex-matched controls. Bulk CD8+ and CD4+ T cells were purified by magnetic negative isolation, whereas CD8+ TEMRA cells were enriched by FACS. Blood was drawn into EDTA tubes, processed within 24 hours, and PBMCs were isolated by density gradient centrifugation. PBMCs intended for TCR sequencing were cryopreserved in liquid nitrogen and were subsequently thawed in a 37 degrees C water bath. The sorted or isolated CD4+, CD8+ and CD8+ TEMRA cells had a purity of 90% or higher. The data were obtained in a study of CD8 T cells in Susac syndrome (dated by TCRdb to between 2018 and 2021). Regarding the study in general: Whether CD8+ T cell activation and differentiation in Susac syndrome was antigen driven was tested using repertoire sequencing.

The paper's findings and limits, for the study overall: The TCR sequencing and HLA analysis was acknowledged to have included a relatively small number of individuals.

What was sequenced was CD4+ T cells from PBMCs. This receptor was taken from a human donor in good health.

The DNA sequence follows: TGCAGTGCTAGCACGGACTACGGCACAGATACGCAGTATTTT. The translation is CSASTDYGTDTQYF. Recombination joined TRBV20-1 with TRBJ2-3; TRBD2 could be the D gene, as 6 bases match. V loses 3 bases, J loses 1 base, and the germline ends lie 11 bases apart. The CDR3 has 14 amino acids, counting the end cysteine and phenylalanine. Just CDR3 DNA is preserved here, 42 bases in frame from base 1. Via the germline V gene (reference sequence), CDR1 is DFQATT and CDR2 SNEGSKA.